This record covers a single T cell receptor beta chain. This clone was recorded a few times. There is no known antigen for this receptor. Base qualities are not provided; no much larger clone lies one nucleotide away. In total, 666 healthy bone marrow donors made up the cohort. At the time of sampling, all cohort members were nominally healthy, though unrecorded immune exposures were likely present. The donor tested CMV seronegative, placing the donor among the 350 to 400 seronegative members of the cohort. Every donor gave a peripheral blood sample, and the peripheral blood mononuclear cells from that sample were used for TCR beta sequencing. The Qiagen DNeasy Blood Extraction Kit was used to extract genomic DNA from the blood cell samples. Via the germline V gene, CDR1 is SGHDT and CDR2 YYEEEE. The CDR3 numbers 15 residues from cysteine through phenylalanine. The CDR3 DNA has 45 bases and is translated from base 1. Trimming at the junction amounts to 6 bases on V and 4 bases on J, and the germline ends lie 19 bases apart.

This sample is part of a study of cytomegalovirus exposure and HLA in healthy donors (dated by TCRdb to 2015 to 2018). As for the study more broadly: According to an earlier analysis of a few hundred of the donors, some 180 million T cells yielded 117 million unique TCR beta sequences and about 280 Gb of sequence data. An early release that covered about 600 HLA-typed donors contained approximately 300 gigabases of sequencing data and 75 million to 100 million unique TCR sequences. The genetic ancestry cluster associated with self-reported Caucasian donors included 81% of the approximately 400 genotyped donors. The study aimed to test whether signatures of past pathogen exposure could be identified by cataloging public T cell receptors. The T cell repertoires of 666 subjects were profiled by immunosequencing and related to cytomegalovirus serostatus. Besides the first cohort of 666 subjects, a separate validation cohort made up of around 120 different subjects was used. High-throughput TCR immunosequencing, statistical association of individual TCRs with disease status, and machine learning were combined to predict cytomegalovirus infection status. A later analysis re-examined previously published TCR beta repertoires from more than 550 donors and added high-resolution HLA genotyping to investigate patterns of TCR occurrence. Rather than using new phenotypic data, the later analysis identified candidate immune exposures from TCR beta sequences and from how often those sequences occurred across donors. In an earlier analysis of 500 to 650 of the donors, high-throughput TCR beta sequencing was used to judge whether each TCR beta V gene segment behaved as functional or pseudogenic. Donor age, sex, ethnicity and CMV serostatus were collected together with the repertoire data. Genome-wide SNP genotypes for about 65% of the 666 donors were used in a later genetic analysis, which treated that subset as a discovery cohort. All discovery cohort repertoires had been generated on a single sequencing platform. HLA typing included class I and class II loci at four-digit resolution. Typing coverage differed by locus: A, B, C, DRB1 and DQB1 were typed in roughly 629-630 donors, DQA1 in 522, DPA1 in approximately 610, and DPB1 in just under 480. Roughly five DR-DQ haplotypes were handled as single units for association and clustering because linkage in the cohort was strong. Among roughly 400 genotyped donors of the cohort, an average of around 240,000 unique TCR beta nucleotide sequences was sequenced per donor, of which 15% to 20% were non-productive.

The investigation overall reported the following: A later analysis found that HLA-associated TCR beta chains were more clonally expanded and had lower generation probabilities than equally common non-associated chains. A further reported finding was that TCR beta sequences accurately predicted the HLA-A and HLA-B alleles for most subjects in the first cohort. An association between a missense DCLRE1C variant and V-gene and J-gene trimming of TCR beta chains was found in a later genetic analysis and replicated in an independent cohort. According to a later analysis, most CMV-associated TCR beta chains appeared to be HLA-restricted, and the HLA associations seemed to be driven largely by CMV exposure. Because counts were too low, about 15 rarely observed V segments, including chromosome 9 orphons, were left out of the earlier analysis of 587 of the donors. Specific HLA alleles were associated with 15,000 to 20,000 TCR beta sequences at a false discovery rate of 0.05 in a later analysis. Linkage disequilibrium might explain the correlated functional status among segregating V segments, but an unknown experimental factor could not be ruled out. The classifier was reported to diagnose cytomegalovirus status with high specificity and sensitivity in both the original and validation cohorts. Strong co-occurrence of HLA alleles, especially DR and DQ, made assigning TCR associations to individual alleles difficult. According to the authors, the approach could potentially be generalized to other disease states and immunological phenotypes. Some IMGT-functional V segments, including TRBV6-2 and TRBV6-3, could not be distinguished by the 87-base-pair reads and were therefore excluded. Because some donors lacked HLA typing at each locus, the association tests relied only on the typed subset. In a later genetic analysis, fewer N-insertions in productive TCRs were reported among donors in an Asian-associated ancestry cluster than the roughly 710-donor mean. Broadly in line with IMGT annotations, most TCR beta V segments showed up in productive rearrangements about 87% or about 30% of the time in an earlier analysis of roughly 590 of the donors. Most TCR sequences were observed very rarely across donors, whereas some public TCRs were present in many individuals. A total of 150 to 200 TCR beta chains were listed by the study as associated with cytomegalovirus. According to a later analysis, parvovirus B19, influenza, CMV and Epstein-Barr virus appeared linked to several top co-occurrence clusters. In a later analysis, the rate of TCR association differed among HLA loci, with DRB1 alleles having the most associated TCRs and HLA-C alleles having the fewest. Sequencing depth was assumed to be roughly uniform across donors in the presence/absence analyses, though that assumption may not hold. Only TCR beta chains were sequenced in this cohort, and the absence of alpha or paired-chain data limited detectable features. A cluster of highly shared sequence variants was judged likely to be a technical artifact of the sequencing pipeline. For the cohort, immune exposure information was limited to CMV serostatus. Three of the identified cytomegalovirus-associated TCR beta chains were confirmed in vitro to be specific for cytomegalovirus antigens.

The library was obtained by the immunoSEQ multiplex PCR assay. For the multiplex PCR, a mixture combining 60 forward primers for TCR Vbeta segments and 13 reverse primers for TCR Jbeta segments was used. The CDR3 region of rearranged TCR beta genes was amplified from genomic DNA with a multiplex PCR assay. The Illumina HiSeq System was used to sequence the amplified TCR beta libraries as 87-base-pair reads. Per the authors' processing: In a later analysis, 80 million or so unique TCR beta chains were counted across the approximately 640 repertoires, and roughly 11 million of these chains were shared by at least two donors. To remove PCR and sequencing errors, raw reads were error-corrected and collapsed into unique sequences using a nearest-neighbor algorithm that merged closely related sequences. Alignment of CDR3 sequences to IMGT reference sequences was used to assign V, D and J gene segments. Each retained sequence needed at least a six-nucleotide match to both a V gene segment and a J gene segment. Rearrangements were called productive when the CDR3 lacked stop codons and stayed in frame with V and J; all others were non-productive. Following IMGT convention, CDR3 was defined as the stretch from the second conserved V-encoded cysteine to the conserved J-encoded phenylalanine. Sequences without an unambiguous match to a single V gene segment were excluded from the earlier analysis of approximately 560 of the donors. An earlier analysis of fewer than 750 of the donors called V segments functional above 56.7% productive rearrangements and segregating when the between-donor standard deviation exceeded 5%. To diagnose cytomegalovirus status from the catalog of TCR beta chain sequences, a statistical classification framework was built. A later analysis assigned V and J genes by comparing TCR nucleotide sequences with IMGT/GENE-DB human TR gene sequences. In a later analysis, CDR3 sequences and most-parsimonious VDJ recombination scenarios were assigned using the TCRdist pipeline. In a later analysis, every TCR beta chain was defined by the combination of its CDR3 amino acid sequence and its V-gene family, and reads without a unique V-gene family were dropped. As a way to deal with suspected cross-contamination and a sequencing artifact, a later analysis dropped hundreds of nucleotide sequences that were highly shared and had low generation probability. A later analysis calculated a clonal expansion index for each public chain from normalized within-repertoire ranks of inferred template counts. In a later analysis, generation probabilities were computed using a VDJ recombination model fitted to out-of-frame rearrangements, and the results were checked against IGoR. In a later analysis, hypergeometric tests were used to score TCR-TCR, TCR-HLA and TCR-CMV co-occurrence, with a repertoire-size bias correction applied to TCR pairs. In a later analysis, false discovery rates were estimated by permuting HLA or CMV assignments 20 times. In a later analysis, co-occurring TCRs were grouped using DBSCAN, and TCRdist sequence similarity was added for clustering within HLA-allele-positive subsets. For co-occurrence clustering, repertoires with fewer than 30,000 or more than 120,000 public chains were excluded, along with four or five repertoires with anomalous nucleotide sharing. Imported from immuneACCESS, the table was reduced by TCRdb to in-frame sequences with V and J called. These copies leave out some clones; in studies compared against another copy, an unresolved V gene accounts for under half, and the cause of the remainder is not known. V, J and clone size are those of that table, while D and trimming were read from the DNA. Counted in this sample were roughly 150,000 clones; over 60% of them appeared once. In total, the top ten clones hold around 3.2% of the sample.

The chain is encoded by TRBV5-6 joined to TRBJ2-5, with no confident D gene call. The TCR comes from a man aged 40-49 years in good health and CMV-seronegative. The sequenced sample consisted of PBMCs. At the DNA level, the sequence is TGTGCCAGCACCCACCACGTCGGTGGCGGAGAGACCCAGTACTTC. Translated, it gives CASTHHVGGGETQYF.